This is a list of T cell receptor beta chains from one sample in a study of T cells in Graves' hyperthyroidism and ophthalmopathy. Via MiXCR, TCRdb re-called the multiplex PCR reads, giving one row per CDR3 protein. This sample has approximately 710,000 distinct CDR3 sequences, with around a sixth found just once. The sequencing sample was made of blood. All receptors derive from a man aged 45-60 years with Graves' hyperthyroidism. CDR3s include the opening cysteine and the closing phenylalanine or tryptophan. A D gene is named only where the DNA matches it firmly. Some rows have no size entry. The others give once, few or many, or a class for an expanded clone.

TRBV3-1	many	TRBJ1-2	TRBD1	TGTGCCAGCAGCCAACGTCTGGGACAGGGGATCTATGGCTACACCTTC	CASSQRLGQGIYGYTF
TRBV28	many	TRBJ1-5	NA	TGTGCCAGCAGTTCCCCCGCCGCAGGGGCCGTTCAGCCCCAGCATTTT	CASSSPAAGAVQPQHF
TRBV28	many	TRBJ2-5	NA	TGTGCCAGCAGTTTATTTCCGGCCCTGAAAGAGACCCAGTACTTC	CASSLFPALKETQYF
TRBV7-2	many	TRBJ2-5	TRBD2	TGTGCCAGCAGCTTAGGGGGACTAGCGGGAGAGACCCAGTACTTC	CASSLGGLAGETQYF
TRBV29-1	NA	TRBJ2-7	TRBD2	TGCAGCGTTGAAGAGAGAGTAGCGGGAGGGTTCGATAGGGAGCAGTACTTC	CSVEERVAGGFDREQYF
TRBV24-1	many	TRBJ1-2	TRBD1	TGTGCCACCAGTGATACCCCCGGACAGGGGGATAACTATGGCTACACCTTC	CATSDTPGQGDNYGYTF
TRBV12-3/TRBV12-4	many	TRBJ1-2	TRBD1	TGTGCCAGCAGAAAGCAGGGGGCGCTTTCATGGGAGACCTTC	CASRKQGALSWETF
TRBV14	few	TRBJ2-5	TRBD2	TGTGCCAGCAGCCAAGGTAGTAGCGGGAGTTGGGAGACCCAGTACTTC	CASSQGSSGSWETQYF
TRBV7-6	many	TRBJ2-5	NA	TGTGCCAGCAGCTTAGCGGGGCGCTCAACAATCAAGGGTGAGACCCAGTACTTC	CASSLAGRSTIKGETQYF
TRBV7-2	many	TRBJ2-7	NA	TGTGCCAGCAGCTCTCCACGCGGGGTATTCCACGAGCAGTACTTC	CASSSPRGVFHEQYF
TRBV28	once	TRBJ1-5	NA	TGTGCCAGCAGTCAACGGGCAGGCCCTAATCAGCCCCAGCATTTT	CASSQRAGPNQPQHF
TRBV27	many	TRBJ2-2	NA	TGTGCCAACCTAGTTGACATTAACACCGGGGAGCTGTTTTTT	CANLVDINTGELFF
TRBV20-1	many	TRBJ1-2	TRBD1	TGCAGTGCTAGAGCATTGGGACAGGGGTCGAATGGCTACACCTTC	CSARALGQGSNGYTF
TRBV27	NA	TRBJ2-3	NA	TGTGCCAGCAGTTTAGGCAGGCCTAGCACAGATACGCAGTATTTT	CASSLGRPSTDTQYF
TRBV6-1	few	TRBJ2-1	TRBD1	TGTGCCAGCACCGTCAGGGGGCAGAACAATGAGCAGTTCTTC	CASTVRGQNNEQFF
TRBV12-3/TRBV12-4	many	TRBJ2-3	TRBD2	TGTGCCAGCAGTCTGGGACTAGCCTTCACAGATACGCAGTATTTT	CASSLGLAFTDTQYF
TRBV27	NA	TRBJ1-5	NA	TGTGCCAGCAGTGCCCTAGGAAGCAATCAGCCCCAGCATTTT	CASSALGSNQPQHF
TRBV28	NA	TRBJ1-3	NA	TGTGCCAGCAGTTCGTATACCGGGACAACTGGAAACACCATATATTTT	CASSSYTGTTGNTIYF
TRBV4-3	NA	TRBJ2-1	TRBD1	TGCGCCAGCAGCCAAGATAGGACAGGGGGGTACAATGAGCAGTTCTTC	CASSQDRTGGYNEQFF
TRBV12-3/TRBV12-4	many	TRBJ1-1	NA	TGTGCCAGCATTGAGGGGGGGACTGAAGCTTTCTTT	CASIEGGTEAFF
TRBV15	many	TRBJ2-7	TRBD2	TGTGCCACCAGCAGAGATGGCGGGAGTTTGAACGAGCAGTACTTC	CATSRDGGSLNEQYF
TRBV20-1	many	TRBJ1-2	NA	TGCAGTGCTAGAGTGGTAGAAACAGCCTATGGCTACACCTTC	CSARVVETAYGYTF
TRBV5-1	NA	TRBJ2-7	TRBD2	TGCGCCAGCAGCTCTACGGGGGGATTCTCCTACGAGCAGTACTTC	CASSSTGGFSYEQYF
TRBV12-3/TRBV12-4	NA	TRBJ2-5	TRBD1	TGTGCCAGCAGTAGGTGGGGACAGAGAGAGACCCAGTACTTC	CASSRWGQRETQYF
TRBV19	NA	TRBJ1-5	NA	TGTGCCAGTAATATTAAGGGAAGCTATAGCAATCAGCCCCAGCATTTT	CASNIKGSYSNQPQHF
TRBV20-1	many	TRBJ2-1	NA	TGCAGCCGACTAGACTCCTACAATGAGCAGTTCTTC	CSRLDSYNEQFF
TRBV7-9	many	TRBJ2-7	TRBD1	TGTGCCAGTCGCTCGGACAGGACCTACGAGCAGTACTTC	CASRSDRTYEQYF
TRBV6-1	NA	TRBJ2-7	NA	TGTGCCAGCAGTGAAGTGGGGGGCCGGGCCTACGAGCAGTACTTC	CASSEVGGRAYEQYF